The clone carrying this TCR beta chain is a singleton in its sample. What it binds is not known. Sample numbers ranged from 1 to 8 per patient, encompassing pretreatment and on-treatment collections. Synthetic TCR analog templates were spiked into each PCR. Profiling relied on immunoSEQ multiplex PCR, and the TCRdb table lists in-frame clones only, not all of them. Of 90,000 to 120,000 clones listed, 91% are singletons. Germline CDR1 is SGHNT and CDR2 is YYREEE (reference sequence). Trimming shortened V by 4 bases and J by 0 bases, and 8 bases separated the two germline ends. CDR3 length: 13 residues. The data were obtained in a study of PD-L1 blockade in urothelial cancer. The overall study: Samples of blood were analyzed 3 weeks (second dose) and 6 weeks after treatment start.

Findings of the study overall: Durable benefit was linked to greater 3-week expansion of tumor-associated blood clones.

The chain carries TRBV5-4 and TRBJ2-7, with D uncertain. The TCR originated in a woman of 80 years or more with urothelial cancer. The sample was PBMCs, taken around atezolizumab (anti-PD-L1) treatment. The CDR3 here is CASSPPSSYEQYF. CDR3 nucleotides: TGTGCCAGCAGCCCCCCGAGCTCCTACGAGCAGTACTTC.